The T cell receptor beta chain under discussion was sequenced for a study of T cells in Graves' hyperthyroidism and ophthalmopathy. Regarding the study as a whole: The model anticipated ophthalmopathy a median about six months pre-onset.

PBMCs were sourced from approximately 9 ml fresh peripheral blood. The TCR beta CDR3 regions underwent amplification using RNA transcripts as the source. The TCR CDR3 first-round RT-PCR relied on the HTBI primer set. TCRdb processed the multiplex PCR reads anew with MiXCR; each CDR3 protein has one entry. The table includes 300,000 or so distinct CDR3 sequences, 15% to 20% detected once. This clonotype was detected many times. What it binds is unknown. The CDR3 extends over 14 amino acids. Germline assignment: CDR1 SGHTA and CDR2 FQGNSA. The V segment lost 5 bases and the J segment 4 bases; nucleotides outside the gene matches: 6.

The V gene is TRBV7-2, the J gene TRBJ1-2; 8 bases fit TRBD1. The receptor was derived from a man aged 30-40 years with Graves' hyperthyroidism. The specimen sequenced was blood. The CDR3 sequence: CASSPDRGIYGYTF. The CDR3 DNA follows: TGTGCCAGCAGCCCCGACAGGGGAATCTATGGCTACACCTTC.